Detailed here is one TCR beta chain. The antigen remains undetermined. This CDR3 fails to terminate in the conserved phenylalanine or tryptophan, so it likely reflects a read error. The limits of the CDR3 on the DNA are not certain, so only TCRdb's listed CDR3 is given. The data stem from a study of tumor-infiltrating lymphocytes in primary liver carcinoma. Study summary: Samples gave roughly 3.65 to 8 million productive TCRbeta reads, similar across tissue types. Study outcomes and limitations: Only about 7-25% of top clones appeared in all five tumor regions.

TCR beta cDNA was reverse-transcribed from roughly 520 ng of total RNA. The reaction used a constant-region primer and ProtoScript II reverse transcriptase. ARM-PCR was slightly modified, and three nested multiplex PCR rounds with it gave rise to the TCR beta libraries. Investigators reported that the first two PCR rounds, at around 10 cycles each, used TRBV1-TRBV30 forward primers with a C-beta reverse primer. TCRdb reprocessed the multiplex PCR reads with MiXCR, giving one entry per CDR3 protein. The sample has about 20,000 distinct CDR3 sequences; roughly three quarters are singletons. Unsorted bulk tissue, roughly 20-32 mg of it, served as the source for co-extraction of RNA and DNA. Tumor samples each held over 75% viable tumor cells. The CDR3 numbers 15 amino acids, ends counted. Per germline, CDR1 LGHNA and CDR2 YSLEER.

The sequencing sample was made of liver tumor tissue from sampling region 1. Subset of the sample: tumor region T1, superior pole. The receptor was derived from a man between 35 and 55 years old with primary liver carcinoma and hepatitis B virus infection. The chain employs TRBV4-3 and TRBJ2-7; TRBD2, as called in the table, went unchecked against the DNA. CDR3 protein: CVSSQDRETPYEQYL.